The 17 T cell receptor beta chains below were found in one sample sequenced in a study of blood T cell repertoires in COVID-19. Sequencing was performed with immunoSEQ multiplex PCR; in TCRdb, only in-frame clones are kept and a portion is missing. The table lists about 150,000 clones, just under 80% of them singletons. The specimen sequenced was peripheral blood. The receptor source for this set is a woman over 75 with acute or convalescent COVID-19.

The chain is built from TRBV4-1 and TRBJ1-2, with TRBD1 identical over 8 bases. Losses at the gene ends were 0 bases for V and 0 bases for J; bases not matched to a gene: 6. This CDR3 comprises 17 residues. The V gene's germline CDR1 is MGHRA and CDR2 YSYEKL. CDR3 sequence (DNA): TGCGCCAGCAGCCAAGATCCGGCAGGGGGCACTAACTATGGCTACACCTTC. Amino acids: CASSQDPAGGTNYGYTF.

This clone was counted a single time. The V call is TRBV2, the J call TRBJ1-2; 8 bases align to TRBD1. The ends lost 5 bases at V and 2 bases at J; junction bases unmatched: 4. Germline CDR1 is SNHLY and CDR2 is FYNNEI. This CDR3 has 14 amino acids. Here the CDR3 DNA reads TGTGCCAGCAGTCCTTGGACAGGGAACTATGGCTACACCTTC. It codes for CASSPWTGNYGYTF.

Only a few counts were recorded for this clone. V usage is TRBV28 and J usage is TRBJ2-3, with D maybe TRBD1 (6 bases). This CDR3 is built from 13 residues. The germline CDR1 and CDR2 sequences are MDHEN and SYDVKM. V lost 6 bases and J 0 bases, leaving 7 bases between the germline ends. This CDR3 is CASRTGSTDTQYF. The DNA for the CDR3 is TGTGCCAGCAGGACAGGAAGCACAGATACGCAGTATTTT.

This chain links TRBV18 with TRBJ1-3; no firm D call. The V gene's germline CDR1 is KGHSH and CDR2 LQKENI. Trimming left V 0 bases short and J 4 bases short, with 10 bases between. CDR3 length equals 15 residues. CDR3 nucleotides: TGTGCCAGCTCACCACCACAGTATAAGGGAAACACCATATATTTT. Amino acids: CASSPPQYKGNTIYF.

The chain uses TRBV18 and TRBJ2-2; 8 positions agree with TRBD2. V was pared by 5 bases and J by 6 bases, with 5 bases of the junction left unmatched. Germline CDR1 KGHSH, CDR2 LQKENI. CDR3 length equals 14 residues. As DNA, the CDR3 is TGTGCCAGCTCAGATCTAGCGGGCCCCGGGGAGCTGTTTTTT. Its protein product is CASSDLAGPGELFF.

V gene TRBV27 combines with J gene TRBJ2-5; the D gene is possibly TRBD1 (5 bases). Germline values: CDR1 MNHEY, CDR2 SMNVEV (reference sequence). Trimming removed 3 bases from V and 1 base from J, with 9 bases in between. CDR3 length: 14 amino acids. The CDR3 loop is CASSFDSSQETQYF. Here the CDR3 DNA reads TGTGCCAGCAGTTTCGACAGTTCCCAAGAGACCCAGTACTTC.

This chain uses TRBV30 with TRBJ2-1, with 10 bases that match TRBD1. V was clipped by 7 bases and J by 5 bases; unmatched bases: 8. Germline CDR1 is GTSNPN and CDR2 is SVGIG (reference sequence). The CDR3 contains 14 residues. The CDR3 here is CASFGQGGHNEQFF. In nucleotides, the CDR3 is TGTGCCTCTTTCGGACAGGGGGGGCACAATGAGCAGTTCTTC. Variable domain in full (rest from reference TRBV30 and TRBJ2-1): SQTIHQWPATLVQPVGSPLSLECTVEGTSNPNLYWYRQAAGRGLQLLFYSVGIGQISSEVPQNLSASRPQDRQFILSSKKLLLSDSGFYLCASFGQGGHNEQFFGPGTRLTVL.

This clone came up once. The chain uses TRBV3-1 (or the pseudogene TRBV3-2) and TRBJ2-7; D might be TRBD2 (5 bases). Trimming removed 1 base from V and 0 bases from J, with 10 bases in between. Germline V gene lookup returns CDR1 LGHDT and CDR2 YNNKEL (reference sequence). The CDR3 is 15 amino acids. CDR3 in DNA: TGTGCCAGCAGCCAAGTTTCGGGGTCCTCCTACGAGCAGTACTTC. This encodes CASSQVSGSSYEQYF.

This chain links TRBV7-2 with TRBJ1-2; 7 bases agree with TRBD1. This CDR3 contains 16 residues. Germline V gene lookup returns CDR1 SGHTA and CDR2 FQGNSA. The junction had 11 bases not matched to a gene; V was cut back by 5 bases and J by 2 bases. In nucleotides, the CDR3 is TGTGCCAGCAGCCAACATGGACAGGCCGAGAACTATGGCTACACCTTC. Its translation: CASSQHGQAENYGYTF.

The CDR3 protein is CASSVASGGYNEQFF. In nucleotides, the CDR3 is TGTGCCAGCAGCGTAGCTAGCGGGGGGTACAATGAGCAGTTCTTC. The genes are TRBV9 and TRBJ2-1, with 11 bases matching TRBD2. The CDR3 contains 15 residues. Trimming at V came to 0 bases and at J to 4 bases, leaving 0 bases not matched to a gene. CDR1 is SGDLS, CDR2 YYNGEE, per germline.

This rearrangement joins TRBV18 to TRBJ2-5; D remains ambiguous. V was trimmed by 3 bases and J by 1 base, leaving 3 bases between them. Germline V gene sequence: CDR1 KGHSH, CDR2 LQKENI. The CDR3 sequence is 12 residues long. CDR3 in DNA: TGTGCCAGCTCACCCATCCAAGAGACCCAGTACTTC. Protein: CASSPIQETQYF.

This clone has a handful of counts. V and J are TRBV10-2 and TRBJ1-2; D perhaps matches TRBD1 (6 bases). In germline, CDR1 is WSHSY, CDR2 SAAADI. The V end lost 8 bases, the J end lost 5 bases, and 12 bases lay between the germline ends. This CDR3 contains 12 residues. The CDR3 is CASAPTGYGYTF. In DNA, the CDR3 is TGCGCCAGCGCCCCGACAGGTTATGGCTACACCTTC.

CDR3 in amino acids: CASSLTGMNTGELFF. CDR3 nucleotides: TGTGCCAGCAGTTTGACAGGGATGAACACCGGGGAGCTGTTTTTT. V is TRBV6-5 and J is TRBJ2-2; 7 nucleotides match TRBD1. Germline CDR1 and CDR2: MNHEY and SVGAGI. J lost 1 base, V lost 4 bases, and 3 bases had no gene match. CDR3 length equals 15 residues.

V gene TRBV2 combines with J gene TRBJ2-7; D is possibly TRBD1 (5 bases). V shed 8 bases and J shed 6 bases, with 8 bases lying between them. The germline CDR1 and CDR2 sequences are SNHLY and FYNNEI. This CDR3 contains 10 residues. CDR3 protein: CASATGEQYF. DNA for the CDR3: TGTGCCAGCGCAACAGGCGAGCAGTACTTC.

This clone is a singleton in its sample. The rearrangement uses TRBV5-1 and TRBJ1-4; TRBD1 agrees at 9 bases. This CDR3 has 14 amino acids. V trimming: 4 bases; J trimming: 8 bases; junction bases outside the gene matches: 6. Germline V gene lookup returns CDR1 SGHRS and CDR2 YFSETQ. CDR3 loop: CASSPGQGREKLFF. Here the CDR3 DNA reads TGCGCCAGCAGCCCGGGACAGGGACGAGAAAAACTGTTTTTT. Based on the CDR3 plus reference TRBV5-1 and TRBJ1-4, the full variable domain is KAGVTQTPRYLIKTRGQQVTLSCSPISGHRSVSWYQQTPGQGLQFLFEYFSETQRNKGNFPGRFSGRQFSNSRSEMNVSTLELGDSALYLCASSPGQGREKLFFGSGTQLSVL.

The V call is TRBV6-5, the J call TRBJ1-4; weak D call: TRBD1 (6 bases). This CDR3 spans 13 amino acids. Trimming removed 6 bases at V and 8 bases at J, with 13 bases between. Germline V gives CDR1 MNHEY, CDR2 SVGAGI. The chain's CDR3 is CASRPGGGEKLFF. The CDR3 DNA reads as TGTGCCAGCAGGCCGGGGGGCGGGGAAAAACTGTTTTTT.

This chain uses TRBV7-8 with TRBJ1-4, with TRBD1 matching 11 bases. V lost 5 bases to trimming and J lost 0 bases; unmatched junction nucleotides: 8. The CDR3 length is 18 residues. CDR1 SGHVS and CDR2 FQNEAQ come from the germline V gene. CDR3 in DNA: TGTGCCAGCAGCCTCGGGGGACAGGGGGTTACAACTAATGAAAAACTGTTTTTT. Amino acids: CASSLGGQGVTTNEKLFF.